The subject of this entry is one T cell receptor beta chain. Its antigen is not known. The TCR beta libraries were generated through quantitative 5'-RACE incorporating molecular barcodes. Using its own MiXCR run on the 5' RACE reads, TCRdb lists one record per CDR3 protein. The table lists about 240,000 distinct CDR3 sequences, more than 20% of them singletons, with 0.5% to 0.65% in the top ten. The CDR3 loop spans 13 amino acids. V was shortened by 7 bases and J by 5 bases, with 17 bases between the two germline ends. The germline V gene encodes CDR1 SQVTM and CDR2 ANQGSEA. The data stem from a study of CD8 T cells in ankylosing spondylitis. General study results and limits: Clones linked to the disease showed a CD8+ phenotype. They occurred at relatively low frequencies in peripheral blood. Reportedly, significant enrichment of disease-linked clones occurred in matched ankylosing spondylitis synovial fluid.

The rearrangement links TRBV29-1 to TRBJ2-5; D is perhaps TRBD1 (6 bases). This receptor was obtained from a male donor with ankylosing spondylitis or in good health (not recorded which). The sample taken for sequencing was blood, either unsorted or a sorted T cell fraction (not recorded which). The CDR3 region is CSGKNRAFETQYF. CDR3 nucleotides: TGCAGCGGGAAGAACAGGGCTTTTGAGACCCAGTACTTC.